These 21 T cell receptor beta chains originate from one sample sequenced in a study of shared clonotypes between healthy human individuals. TCRdb keeps only in-frame clones here, not all; method: immunoSEQ multiplex PCR. The profile covers about 2.3 million clones, with roughly 92% appearing a single time and around 0.4% taken by the ten largest. The specimen was naive CD4+ T cells from PBMCs. Noted subset: CD45RA+ positively selected. The receptors were gathered from a man between 18 and 29 years old in good health. Some clones in this sample may be carry-over from other donors' samples.

The chain is built from TRBV7-2 and TRBJ1-2, with 8 bases lining up with TRBD1. Looked up from germline, CDR1 is SGHTA and CDR2 is FQGNSA. Losses at the gene ends were 6 bases for V and 5 bases for J; bases not matched to a gene: 8. The CDR3 loop spans 14 amino acids. CDR3 nucleotide sequence: TGTGCCAGCAGTCCGCCAGGGGGCCTTTATGGCTACACCTTC. This codes for CASSPPGGLYGYTF.

This clone was found once. The rearrangement joins TRBV19 to TRBJ1-5; 11 positions match TRBD1. This CDR3 has 17 residues. Unmatched junction bases numbered 8, after V lost 7 bases and J lost 0 bases. The germline gives CDR1 LNHDA, CDR2 SQIVND (reference sequence). Here the CDR3 reads CASTDRDRGYSNQPQHF. DNA of the CDR3: TGTGCCAGTACGGACAGGGACAGGGGGTATAGCAATCAGCCCCAGCATTTT. Combining the CDR3 with reference TRBV19 and TRBJ1-5 gives the whole variable domain DGGITQSPKYLFRKEGQNVTLSCEQNLNHDAMYWYRQDPGQGLRLIYYSQIVNDFQKGDIAEGYSVSREKKESFPLTVTSAQKNPTAFYLCASTDRDRGYSNQPQHFGDGTRLSIL.

The rearrangement joins TRBV28 to TRBJ2-3, with a possible D match to TRBD1 (5 bases). The length of the CDR3 is 12 residues. With 5 bases removed from V and 10 bases from J, the gap between germline ends came to 13 bases. Germline CDR1 reads MDHEN; CDR2 reads SYDVKM. The CDR3 sequence: CASSTTVLAQYF. The DNA of the CDR3 is TGTGCCAGCAGTACGACAGTTTTGGCGCAGTATTTT.

The chain employs TRBV28 and TRBJ2-5; D gene uncertain. TRBJ2-7 explains the end of the DNA better; the J call may be wrong. Germline assignment: CDR1 MDHEN and CDR2 SYDVKM. This CDR3 is built from 14 residues. The CDR3 DNA reads as TGTGCCAGCAGTTTCCGGTCAGGCACGGGCGAGCAGTACTTC. Residues: CASSFRSGTGEQYF.

The chain uses TRBV6-5 and TRBJ2-7, with D unclear. Germline V gene lookup returns CDR1 MNHEY and CDR2 SVGAGI. The CDR3 spans 12 residues. V was shortened by 5 bases and J by 4 bases, with 9 bases between the two germline ends. CDR3 DNA: TGTGCCAGCAGTGGGTCTGCGTACGAGCAGTACTTC. It encodes CASSGSAYEQYF.

The chain has TRBV29-1 and TRBJ2-2; D unresolved. This CDR3 region has 13 residues. The V gene's germline CDR1 is SQVTM and CDR2 ANQGSEA. Trimming removed 4 bases from V and 5 bases from J, with 11 bases in between. The CDR3 sequence is CSVGRDPTGELFF. The DNA of the CDR3 is TGCAGCGTTGGGAGAGACCCGACCGGGGAGCTGTTTTTT.

The gene calls are TRBV7-9 and TRBJ2-7, with D perhaps TRBD1 or TRBD2 (7 bases each). CDR1 is SEHNR and CDR2 is FQNEAQ in the germline V gene (reference sequence). V was clipped by 1 base and J by 1 base, with 17 bases between them. The CDR3 has 17 amino acids. CDR3 sequence reads: CASSLVAGQGGSYEQYF. Here the CDR3 DNA reads TGTGCCAGCAGCTTAGTAGCGGGTCAGGGGGGTTCCTACGAGCAGTACTTC.

The chain links TRBV7-2 to TRBJ1-3; D gene ambiguous. There are 13 residues in the CDR3. Trimming left V 5 bases short and J 0 bases short, with 5 bases between. Germline-derived CDR1 and CDR2 are SGHTA and FQGNSA. The CDR3 DNA reads as TGTGCCAGCAGCCGGCTCTCTGGAAACACCATATATTTT. Translating gives CASSRLSGNTIYF.

The gene calls are TRBV28 and TRBJ1-1, with a tentative D call TRBD1 (5 bases). Germline CDR1 and CDR2: MDHEN and SYDVKM. The CDR3 is made up of 13 amino acids. Trimming stripped 9 bases from V and 1 base from J, with 12 bases between. CDR3 DNA: TGTGCCAGTATCTCCGGGACGAACACTGAAGCTTTCTTT. It codes for CASISGTNTEAFF.

The rearrangement joins TRBV4-1 to TRBJ2-2; 9 bases align to TRBD1. The CDR3 contains 16 residues. CDR1 is MGHRA and CDR2 is YSYEKL in the germline V gene. The V and J ends lost 7 bases and 6 bases, in that order; junction bases with no gene match: 12. The CDR3 sequence is CASMRTGQGYPGELFF. DNA of the CDR3: TGCGCCAGCATGCGGACCGGACAGGGGTACCCCGGGGAGCTGTTTTTT.

In its sample, this clone was seen a few times. The V gene is TRBV28, the J gene TRBJ1-1; D is possibly TRBD1 (5 bases). The CDR3 covers 13 residues. V gave up 7 bases and J gave up 5 bases, with 14 bases separating them. In germline, CDR1 is MDHEN, CDR2 SYDVKM. As DNA, the CDR3 is TGTGCCAGCAATCCGGGGGATGAGACTGAAGCTTTCTTT. As protein: CASNPGDETEAFF.

The chain links TRBV6-5 to TRBJ2-7, with D possibly matching TRBD2 (8 bases). Germline CDR1 is MNHEY and CDR2 is SVGAGI. V shed 0 bases and J shed 3 bases, with 15 bases lying between them. The CDR3 sequence is 16 residues long. The CDR3 DNA is TGTGCCAGCAGTTACTCCAGGGGGGCGGGAGGCTACGAGCAGTACTTC. This translates into CASSYSRGAGGYEQYF.

This clone has a single count. V gene TRBV12-5 combines with J gene TRBJ2-2; D may match TRBD1 or TRBD2 (5 bases each). Germline CDR1 LGHNT, CDR2 FRNRAP. V was cut by 8 bases and J by 7 bases, with 14 bases left in between. This CDR3 is built from 13 residues. This CDR3 is CASRGTSDGELFF. The CDR3 DNA is TGTGCTAGTCGAGGGACGTCCGACGGGGAGCTGTTTTTT.

The V and J genes are TRBV7-6 and TRBJ2-5, with a possible D match to TRBD2 (5 bases). The CDR3 covers 14 residues. V lost 3 bases and J 4 bases, leaving 12 bases between the germline ends. Germline assignment: CDR1 SGHVS and CDR2 FNYEAQ. DNA of the CDR3: TGTGCCAGCAGCTTTTACAGTGGAGGAGAGACCCAGTACTTC. Translated, it gives CASSFYSGGETQYF.

The genes are TRBV27 and TRBJ2-7; 8 bases match TRBD2. V dropped 9 bases and J dropped 2; count of bases not matched to a gene: 18. The CDR3 has 17 residues. Germline V CDR1 and CDR2: MNHEY, SMNVEV (reference sequence). CDR3 protein: CARPLPGGARGPYEQYF. The CDR3 DNA is TGTGCCAGACCACTTCCCGGGGGGGCGAGAGGACCCTACGAGCAGTACTTC.

V gene TRBV6-4 combines with J gene TRBJ2-5; no reliable D call. The V end was cut by 2 bases, the J end by 11 bases, with 6 bases between. Germline V lookup: CDR1 MRHNA, CDR2 SNTAGT. The CDR3 runs 10 residues. CDR3 protein: CASSDTLQYF. The CDR3, as DNA: TGTGCCAGCAGTGACACCCTTCAGTACTTC.

V is TRBV7-2 and J is TRBJ1-1; perhaps TRBD1 as D (5 bases). CDR3 length: 16 amino acids. CDR1 is SGHTA and CDR2 is FQGNSA in the germline V gene. V dropped 3 bases and J dropped 1 base, with 15 bases sitting between them. The CDR3 DNA reads TGTGCCAGCAGCTTGGGGGTCTCGCAGGGGAACACTGAAGCTTTCTTT. Translated, it gives CASSLGVSQGNTEAFF.

The chain recombines TRBV4-2 with TRBJ2-1; 14 bases map to TRBD2. The CDR3 length is 17 residues. V lost 3 bases, J lost 8 bases, and 9 bases stayed unmatched. Germline V CDR1 and CDR2: LGHNA, YNFKEQ. CDR3 DNA sequence: TGTGCCAGCAGCCAGGGCCGACTAGCGGGAGGGCCCTATGAGCAGTTCTTC. This codes for CASSQGRLAGGPYEQFF.

V gene TRBV4-1 combines with J gene TRBJ2-7, with no clear D. The CDR3 is 12 amino acids. CDR1 is MGHRA and CDR2 is YSYEKL in the germline V gene. Trimming took off 1 base at V and 3 bases at J, with 4 bases between the two ends. The CDR3 sequence: CASSQVNYEQYF. CDR3 coding DNA: TGCGCCAGCAGCCAAGTTAACTACGAGCAGTACTTC.

As regards this clone: Distinct nucleotide sequences in the sample also encode this CDR3. The V gene is TRBV5-1, the J gene TRBJ2-1, with D hard to call. Germline V CDR1 and CDR2: SGHRS, YFSETQ. V shed 2 bases and J shed 0 bases, with 9 bases lying between them. The length of the CDR3 is 15 residues. The DNA for the CDR3 is TGCGCCAGCAGCTTTACAGAAAGCTCCTACAATGAGCAGTTCTTC. Amino acids: CASSFTESSYNEQFF.

This rearrangement joins TRBV13 to TRBJ2-1; 13 nucleotides align to TRBD2. Germline values: CDR1 PRHDT, CDR2 FYEKMQ (reference sequence). Unmatched junction bases numbered 7, after V lost 6 bases and J lost 8 bases. This CDR3 region has 15 residues. For the CDR3, the DNA is TGTGCCAGCAGGAGGACTAGCGGGAGTGAGGATGAGCAGTTCTTC. This encodes CASRRTSGSEDEQFF. The complete variable domain, with remaining parts taken from reference TRBV13 and TRBJ2-1, reads AAGVIQSPRHLIKEKRETATLKCYPIPRHDTVYWYQQGPGQDPQFLISFYEKMQSDKGSIPDRFSAQQFSDYHSELNMSSLELGDSALYFCASRRTSGSEDEQFFGPGTRLTVL.